What follows are 20 T cell receptor beta chains derived from one specimen sequenced in a study of blood T cell repertoires in COVID-19. Sequencing used immunoSEQ multiplex PCR; TCRdb keeps in-frame clones, though not all of them. Of tens of thousands of clones detected, about nine tenths appear once; the ten largest clones hold about 15%. Sequencing was carried out using peripheral blood. Receptors were obtained from a male donor with acute or convalescent COVID-19.

This sequence joins TRBV28 and TRBJ1-5; D perhaps matches TRBD1 (6 bases). V was cut by 5 bases and J by 3 bases, with 11 bases left in between. In germline, CDR1 is MDHEN, CDR2 SYDVKM. The CDR3 spans 14 residues. The CDR3 DNA sequence: TGTGCCAGCAGTCTGGCAGGGGCCAATCAGCCCCAGCATTTT. Amino acids: CASSLAGANQPQHF.

The CDR3 region is CASTTRDNSYEQYF. The CDR3 region has the DNA TGTGCCAGCACGACCCGGGACAACTCCTACGAGCAGTACTTC. The chain joins TRBV6-5 to TRBJ2-7, with D possibly TRBD1 on 6 matching bases. This CDR3 is built from 14 residues. Germline lookup yields CDR1 MNHEY and CDR2 SVGAGI. V gave up 7 bases and J gave up 0 bases, with 13 bases separating them.

The chain employs TRBV9 and TRBJ2-2, with D possibly TRBD1 on 5 matching bases. The CDR3 has 15 residues. The ends were cut back, 0 bases at V and 7 bases at J, with 13 bases in the middle. The V gene's germline CDR1 is SGDLS and CDR2 YYNGEE. The CDR3 region has the DNA TGTGCCAGCAGCGTAGGTGGCAGGGCAAGCGGGGAGCTGTTTTTT. This translates into CASSVGGRASGELFF.

This rearrangement joins TRBV5-1 to TRBJ2-1; D ambiguous. The CDR3 sequence is 14 residues long. With 2 bases removed from V and 0 bases from J, the gap between germline ends came to 6 bases. CDR1 and CDR2 from the germline V gene are SGHRS and YFSETQ. CDR3 amino acids: CASSFTDSYNEQFF. The CDR3 DNA reads TGCGCCAGCAGCTTTACAGACTCCTACAATGAGCAGTTCTTC.

V and J are TRBV7-2 and TRBJ2-5; 11 bases agree with TRBD1. The germline V gene encodes CDR1 SGHTA and CDR2 FQGNSA. This CDR3 has 15 residues. J was trimmed by 4 bases and V by 1 base; bases with no gene match: 2. DNA of the CDR3: TGTGCCAGCAGCTTAGGCGGGACAGGGGGAGAGACCCAGTACTTC. It specifies CASSLGGTGGETQYF.

This clone was seen once. The rearrangement uses TRBV24-1 and TRBJ2-5, with TRBD1 identical over 8 bases. CDR1 is KGHDR, CDR2 SFDVKD, per germline. Trimming at V came to 4 bases and at J to 5 bases, leaving 11 bases not matched to a gene. The CDR3 totals 16 residues. CDR3 sequence: CATSDSAGGHWETQYF. The CDR3 region has the DNA TGTGCCACCAGTGACTCCGCAGGGGGCCACTGGGAGACCCAGTACTTC.

The J gene is TRBJ2-5, the V gene TRBV5-1, with D possibly being TRBD2 (5 bases). CDR1 and CDR2 from the germline V gene are SGHRS and YFSETQ. The CDR3 spans 14 residues. V dropped 5 bases and J dropped 1 base, with 12 bases sitting between them. CDR3 sequence reads: CASRGREAQETQYF. In DNA, the CDR3 is TGCGCCAGCAGAGGGAGAGAAGCCCAAGAGACCCAGTACTTC.

There are a few counts of this clone. The chain links TRBV3-1 (or the pseudogene TRBV3-2) to TRBJ2-1; possibly TRBD1 for D (5 bases). CDR1 and CDR2 from the germline V gene are LGHDT and YNNKEL (reference sequence). The CDR3 totals 15 residues. V lost 4 bases to trimming and J lost 0 bases, with 10 bases between them. The CDR3 DNA reads TGTGCCAGCAGCCCCGACAGAAACTCCTACAATGAGCAGTTCTTC. Translating it yields CASSPDRNSYNEQFF.

This clone was observed a single time. The rearrangement links TRBV2 to TRBJ1-2; 8 bases match TRBD1. The CDR3 covers 14 residues. Trimming at V came to 5 bases and at J to 8 bases, leaving 10 bases not matched to a gene. The V gene's germline CDR1 is SNHLY and CDR2 FYNNEI. CDR3 nucleotides: TGTGCCAGCAGTTCCGGACAGGGAAGATTGGGCTACACCTTC. It is translated as CASSSGQGRLGYTF.

Here the CDR3 DNA reads TGTGCCAGTATGGTGACAGGGGTCTCTTTGGAAAAACTGTTTTTT. Translating it yields CASMVTGVSLEKLFF. The chain carries TRBV19 and TRBJ1-4, with 8 positions matching TRBD1. V lost 7 bases to trimming and J lost 8 bases; unmatched junction nucleotides: 12. CDR1 is LNHDA, CDR2 SQIVND, per germline (reference sequence). This CDR3 is 15 amino acids long.

The V and J genes are TRBV5-1 and TRBJ2-3, with D perhaps TRBD1 (6 bases). This CDR3 comprises 14 residues. Germline V gives CDR1 SGHRS, CDR2 YFSETQ. The V and J ends lost 4 bases and 2 bases respectively, with 11 bases between them. The CDR3 nucleotides are TGCGCCAGCAGCAACGGACAGTCCACAGATACGCAGTATTTT. Translated: CASSNGQSTDTQYF.

This chain's CDR3 is CATWQGQSSYEQYF. The CDR3 nucleotides are TGTGCCACCTGGCAGGGACAGAGCTCCTACGAGCAGTACTTC. V and J are TRBV19 and TRBJ2-7; 7 nucleotides line up with TRBD1. This CDR3 is built from 14 residues. V gave up 10 bases and J gave up 0 bases; unmatched junction bases: 9. Germline V gene lookup returns CDR1 LNHDA and CDR2 SQIVND (reference sequence).

The gene calls are TRBV7-2 and TRBJ1-1, with unresolved D. Germline CDR1 SGHTA, CDR2 FQGNSA. Between the trimmed V and J ends, which lost 1 base and 3 bases, there was a span of 15 bases. The CDR3 is 16 residues long. CDR3 DNA sequence: TGTGCCAGCAGCTTAGGTCCCACGCGATCGGACACTGAAGCTTTCTTT. Translation: CASSLGPTRSDTEAFF.

This clone was seen only once. The rearrangement joins TRBV19 to TRBJ1-6, with a weak D call TRBD1 (5 bases). Trimming shortened V by 7 bases and J by 10 bases, and 20 bases separated the two germline ends. The CDR3 totals 15 residues. CDR1 and CDR2 (germline): LNHDA, SQIVND (reference sequence). The CDR3 coding sequence is TGTGCCAGTACCCCATGGGGCGGATTAGGCTCACCCCTCCACTTT. It encodes CASTPWGGLGSPLHF.

V and J are TRBV6-5 and TRBJ2-3; TRBD2 is a possible D gene (6 bases). V lost 4 bases and J lost 9, with 20 bases in between. The germline V gene has CDR1 MNHEY and CDR2 SVGAGI. CDR3 length equals 15 residues. Written as DNA, the CDR3 is TGTGCCAGCAGTTCGACCCGGGACTGGGGAGGCACGCAGTATTTT. Protein sequence: CASSSTRDWGGTQYF.

This chain connects TRBV24-1 to TRBJ2-3, with 12 bases aligning to TRBD1. In germline, CDR1 is KGHDR, CDR2 SFDVKD. CDR3 size: 14 residues. V was clipped by 9 bases and J by 4 bases; unmatched bases: 4. In DNA form, the CDR3 reads TGTGCCACCGGGGGACAGGGGGCGTCAGATACGCAGTATTTT. Translating it yields CATGGQGASDTQYF.

The chain joins TRBV19 to TRBJ1-5, with a possible D match to TRBD1 (6 bases). This CDR3 is 16 amino acids long. Trimming removed 3 bases at V and 9 bases at J, with 21 bases between. Germline CDR1 and CDR2: LNHDA and SQIVND (reference sequence). In DNA form, the CDR3 reads TGTGCCAGTAGTATGGAAGGGGGAGTCTCGGTAAGGCCCCAGCATTTT. It yields the protein CASSMEGGVSVRPQHF. The whole variable domain, filled in from reference TRBV19 and TRBJ1-5, reads DGGITQSPKYLFRKEGQNVTLSCEQNLNHDAMYWYRQDPGQGLRLIYYSQIVNDFQKGDIAEGYSVSREKKESFPLTVTSAQKNPTAFYLCASSMEGGVSVRPQHFGDGTRLSIL.

The V gene is TRBV7-2, the J gene TRBJ2-2; no clear D gene. This CDR3 comprises 13 residues. CDR1 and CDR2 (germline): SGHTA, FQGNSA. Trimming cost V 5 bases and J 7 bases, with 11 bases left between them. CDR3 bases: TGTGCCAGCAGCCCGCGGCCCGACGGGGAGCTGTTTTTT. Residues: CASSPRPDGELFF.

J is TRBJ2-2 and V is TRBV12-3 or TRBV12-4; perhaps TRBD1 as D (6 bases). With 8 bases removed from V and 6 bases from J, the gap between germline ends came to 10 bases. The CDR3 sequence is 12 residues long. CDR3 sequence (DNA): TGTGCCAGCGGTACAGGGCCCGGGGAGCTGTTTTTT. Protein product: CASGTGPGELFF.

The chain joins TRBV5-1 to TRBJ2-2, with a possible D match to TRBD2 (5 bases). Trimming left V 3 bases short and J 0 bases short, with 21 bases between. Germline V CDR1 and CDR2: SGHRS, YFSETQ. The CDR3 loop spans 19 amino acids. This CDR3 reads CASSYLPLSGYANTGELFF. The CDR3 region has the DNA TGCGCCAGCAGCTACCTCCCACTGAGCGGATACGCGAACACCGGGGAGCTGTTTTTT.